One sample yielded the 29 T cell receptor beta chains listed below, sequenced in a study of identical twins. A single record per CDR3 protein comes from TCRdb applying MiXCR to the 5' RACE reads. The table has approximately 230,000 distinct CDR3 sequences, around 6.5% seen once. The data were also submitted as part of a second study, on T cells expressing NK-cell markers.

Sample: CD8+ T cells sorted from blood. These receptors were collected from a woman between 18 and 29 years old in good health.

For this clonotype: One base away lies a much larger clone, so this may be a sequencing read error. V and J are TRBV7-8 and TRBJ2-3; D is ambiguous. The CDR3 is made up of 11 amino acids. The V gene's germline CDR1 is SGHVS and CDR2 FQNEAQ. CDR3 loop: CAISPLGTQYF. The CDR3 DNA reads as TGTGCCATCAGCCCCCTTGGTACGCAGTATTTT.

This clonotype was picked up a small number of times. The rearrangement joins TRBV29-1 to TRBJ2-2; D is tentatively TRBD1 or TRBD2 (5 bases each). V was cut by 4 bases and J by 1 base, with 13 bases left in between. The CDR3 runs 15 residues. Per the germline V gene, CDR1 is SQVTM and CDR2 is ANQGSEA. The CDR3 reads CSVAPGTENTGELFF. CDR3 coding DNA: TGCAGCGTTGCCCCCGGGACGGAGAACACCGGGGAGCTGTTTTTT.

This chain connects TRBV20-1 to TRBJ2-3; TRBD1 aligns across 8 bases. The CDR3 totals 14 residues. Germline CDR1 reads DFQATT; CDR2 reads SNEGSKA (reference sequence). The junction had 6 bases not matched to a gene; V was cut back by 0 bases and J by 7 bases. The CDR3 nucleotides read TGCAGTGCTAGAGATTTGACAGGGGATTATACGCAGTATTTT. As protein: CSARDLTGDYTQYF.

This clonotype has ten or more counts. The chain is built from TRBV11-2 and TRBJ2-1; the match to TRBD2 covers 9 bases. This CDR3 has 14 residues. Trimming at V came to 4 bases and at J to 6 bases, leaving 4 bases not matched to a gene. CDR1 is SGHAT, CDR2 FQNNGV, per germline. The CDR3, as DNA: TGTGCCAGCAGCTATAGCGGGAGCATCAATGAGCAGTTCTTC. It specifies CASSYSGSINEQFF.

The chain recombines TRBV29-1 with TRBJ2-3; 8 nucleotides match TRBD1. The CDR3 has 17 residues. From germline, CDR1 is SQVTM and CDR2 ANQGSEA. V lost 0 bases, J lost 3 bases, and 11 bases stayed unmatched. The CDR3 bases are TGCAGCGTTGAAGACCCTGACAGGGGTCCCCTGACAGATACGCAGTATTTT. Translated, it gives CSVEDPDRGPLTDTQYF.

In its sample, this clonotype was seen many times. This chain connects TRBV12-3 or TRBV12-4 to TRBJ2-4, with D unresolved. CDR3 size: 15 residues. The ends were cut back, 1 base at V and 4 bases at J, with 11 bases in the middle. CDR3 amino acids: CASSLDSFAKNIQYF. The CDR3 coding sequence is TGTGCCAGCAGTTTAGACTCGTTTGCAAAAAACATTCAGTACTTC.

J is TRBJ1-1 and V is TRBV19, with 7 bases lining up with TRBD1. CDR1 is LNHDA, CDR2 SQIVND, per germline (reference sequence). The CDR3 loop spans 14 amino acids. The trim removed 7 bases at V and 1 base at J, leaving 6 bases unmatched. In DNA, the CDR3 is TGTGCCAGTACTCGACAGGGAGGGAACACTGAAGCTTTCTTT. Translation gives CASTRQGGNTEAFF.

V is TRBV9 and J is TRBJ2-5, with 13 bases fitting TRBD2. V was clipped by 3 bases and J by 9 bases; unmatched bases: 11. This CDR3 contains 16 residues. Germline CDR1 SGDLS, CDR2 YYNGEE. Here the CDR3 DNA reads TGTGCCAGCAGCGGAGGGACTAGCGGGGCCCAGAGGGCCCAGTACTTC. Its translation is CASSGGTSGAQRAQYF.

This clonotype was detected ten times or more. The genes are TRBV7-9 and TRBJ2-7, with 7 positions matching TRBD2. Germline values: CDR1 SEHNR, CDR2 FQNEAQ (reference sequence). Trimming removed 5 bases from V and 3 bases from J; junction bases left unmatched: 13. This CDR3 has 16 amino acids. The CDR3 here is CASSLPERDFSYEQYF. As DNA, the CDR3 is TGTGCCAGCAGCCTCCCAGAGCGGGATTTCAGCTACGAGCAGTACTTC.

This clonotype was picked up many times. The rearrangement links TRBV5-1 to TRBJ1-1; D is unclear. The CDR3 extends over 11 amino acids. The V end was cut by 6 bases, the J end by 6 bases, with 9 bases between. CDR1 is SGHRS, CDR2 YFSETQ, per germline. CDR3 nucleotides: TGCGCCAGCACAGGTGGAGCTGAAGCTTTCTTT. Protein: CASTGGAEAFF.

This chain links TRBV27 with TRBJ2-5; tentatively, D is TRBD1 (6 bases). The CDR3 length is 14 residues. V lost 6 bases and J 2 bases, leaving 13 bases between the germline ends. Germline assignment: CDR1 MNHEY and CDR2 SMNVEV (reference sequence). The CDR3 sequence: CASRLTGGQETQYF. The CDR3 nucleotides are TGTGCCAGCAGGCTGACAGGCGGGCAAGAGACCCAGTACTTC.

This clonotype was seen more than once but under ten times. The chain couples TRBV25-1 to TRBJ1-1; no clear D. The germline gives CDR1 MGHDK, CDR2 SYGVNS. The V end lost 0 bases, the J end lost 0 bases, and 8 bases lay between the germline ends. This CDR3 is built from 15 residues. The CDR3 region has the DNA TGTGCCAGCAGTGAATACAGCTTAATGAACACTGAAGCTTTCTTT. It yields the protein CASSEYSLMNTEAFF. Combining the CDR3 with reference TRBV25-1 and TRBJ1-1 gives the whole variable domain EADIYQTPRYLVIGTGKKITLECSQTMGHDKMYWYQQDPGMELHLIHYSYGVNSTEKGDLSSESTVSRIRTEHFPLTLESARPSHTSQYLCASSEYSLMNTEAFFGQGTRLTVV.

This chain uses TRBV4-3 with TRBJ2-7; D is perhaps TRBD2 (6 bases). CDR3 length equals 16 residues. Trimming stripped 0 bases from V and 0 bases from J, with 12 bases between. Germline V gives CDR1 LGHNA, CDR2 YSLEER. CDR3 protein: CASSQELASSSYEQYF. Here the CDR3 DNA reads TGCGCCAGCAGCCAAGAACTAGCATCGAGCTCCTACGAGCAGTACTTC.

The sample holds a few counts of this clonotype. The chain combines TRBV11-2 with TRBJ2-7, with TRBD1 matching 7 bases. This CDR3 has 14 residues. Germline loops: CDR1 SGHAT, CDR2 FQNNGV. J was trimmed by 3 bases and V by 3 bases; bases with no gene match: 5. CDR3 bases: TGTGCCAGCAGCTTCAACAGGGGCGACTACGAGCAGTACTTC. Protein sequence: CASSFNRGDYEQYF.

V is TRBV5-8 and J is TRBJ1-2; D unresolved. CDR1 is SGHTS, CDR2 YDEGEE, per germline. Trimming pared 2 bases from V and 6 bases from J, leaving 11 bases between. This CDR3 is 13 amino acids long. The CDR3 DNA is TGTGCCAGCAGCTTAGCCGACAACGATGGCTACACCTTC. It yields the protein CASSLADNDGYTF.

The chain recombines TRBV9 with TRBJ2-7; D possibly corresponds to TRBD2 (6 bases). With 4 bases removed from V and 7 bases from J, the gap between germline ends came to 18 bases. The V gene's germline CDR1 is SGDLS and CDR2 YYNGEE. This CDR3 is 14 amino acids long. CDR3 nucleotides: TGTGCCAGCAGCCCTCGGTGGAGGGGTTGGGAGCAGTACTTC. Translating gives CASSPRWRGWEQYF.

The gene calls are TRBV7-6 and TRBJ2-7; D perhaps matches TRBD2 (6 bases). Germline V lookup: CDR1 SGHVS, CDR2 FNYEAQ. Trimming removed 2 bases from V and 7 bases from J, with 12 bases in between. This CDR3 comprises 13 residues. CDR3 loop: CASSLTGASEQYF. The DNA for the CDR3 is TGTGCCAGCAGCTTAACGGGAGCGTCTGAGCAGTACTTC.

V and J are TRBV7-9 and TRBJ1-2; tentatively, D is TRBD1 (5 bases). This CDR3 has 15 residues. V lost 4 bases and J 6 bases, leaving 18 bases between the germline ends. Germline V lookup: CDR1 SEHNR, CDR2 FQNEAQ (reference sequence). In DNA form, the CDR3 reads TGTGCCAGCAGCTCACTAAAACGGGCAGGGAATGGCTACACCTTC. Its protein is CASSSLKRAGNGYTF.

The V call is TRBV12-3 or TRBV12-4, the J call TRBJ2-7; 9 bases line up with TRBD1. The CDR3 contains 14 residues. The V gene end was trimmed by 6 bases and the J gene end by 2 bases; junction bases not matched to a gene: 5. The CDR3 loop is CASRAYRGPYEQYF. In DNA form, the CDR3 reads TGTGCCAGCAGGGCTTACAGGGGGCCCTACGAGCAGTACTTC.

The rearrangement uses TRBV19 and TRBJ2-3, with TRBD2 matching 8 bases. The CDR3 is 15 residues long. CDR1 LNHDA and CDR2 SQIVND come from the germline V gene (reference sequence). With V trimmed by 5 bases and J by 5 bases, 9 bases remained unmatched. CDR3 sequence: CASSAAGTRIDTQYF. The CDR3 DNA sequence: TGTGCCAGTAGTGCAGCCGGGACTAGGATAGATACGCAGTATTTT.

This clonotype was counted at least ten times. The rearrangement joins TRBV6-2 or TRBV6-3 to TRBJ2-7, with D possibly matching TRBD1 (6 bases). The V gene lost 0 bases and the J gene lost 2 bases, with 11 bases spanning the gap. Per the germline V gene, CDR1 is MNHEY and CDR2 is SVGEGT. The CDR3 is made up of 15 amino acids. The DNA of the CDR3 is TGTGCCAGCAGTTACTCGGTGGACAGAGCCTACGAGCAGTACTTC. Its protein product is CASSYSVDRAYEQYF.

This sequence joins TRBV5-1 and TRBJ1-1, with TRBD1 matching 9 bases. J lost 0 bases, V lost 4 bases, and 4 bases had no gene match. The germline CDR1 and CDR2 sequences are SGHRS and YFSETQ. The CDR3 sequence is 15 residues long. The CDR3 sequence is CASSARDRVNTEAFF. The CDR3 bases are TGCGCCAGCAGCGCGCGGGACAGGGTGAACACTGAAGCTTTCTTT. The whole variable domain, filled in from reference TRBV5-1 and TRBJ1-1, reads KAGVTQTPRYLIKTRGQQVTLSCSPISGHRSVSWYQQTPGQGLQFLFEYFSETQRNKGNFPGRFSGRQFSNSRSEMNVSTLELGDSALYLCASSARDRVNTEAFFGQGTRLTVV.

This chain's CDR3 is CASRTGLTMNTEAFF. CDR3 sequence (DNA): TGTGCCAGCAGGACAGGGTTGACCATGAACACTGAAGCTTTCTTT. The chain uses TRBV6-1 and TRBJ1-1; 7 bases align to TRBD1. In germline, CDR1 is MNHNS, CDR2 SASEGT. The junction had 7 bases not matched to a gene; V was cut back by 6 bases and J by 0 bases. The CDR3 has 15 residues.

This clonotype was seen a few times. Relative to the germline gene, one junction end is altered; a read error may explain this. This chain links TRBV7-7 with TRBJ2-2, with D possibly being TRBD2 (5 bases). CDR1 is SSHAT and CDR2 is FNYEAQ in the germline V gene (reference sequence). This CDR3 spans 13 amino acids. The CDR3 DNA follows: TGTGCTAGCAGCCCACTAGTCGCCGGGGAGCTGTTTTTT. Protein sequence: CASSPLVAGELFF.

The CDR3 is CATSRDIGRANTGELFF. In DNA form, the CDR3 reads TGTGCCACCAGCAGAGATATCGGGCGCGCGAACACCGGGGAGCTGTTTTTT. This chain connects TRBV15 to TRBJ2-2; D gene uncertain. Germline lookup yields CDR1 LNHNV and CDR2 YYDKDF (reference sequence). The CDR3 loop spans 17 amino acids. The ends were cut back, 0 bases at V and 0 bases at J, with 11 bases in the middle.

The V and J genes are TRBV20-1 and TRBJ1-5, with 9 positions matching TRBD1. Germline assignment: CDR1 DFQATT and CDR2 SNEGSKA (reference sequence). The CDR3 runs 13 residues. V was pared by 5 bases and J by 5 bases, with 4 bases of the junction left unmatched. The CDR3 is CSAHGQGYQPQHF. The CDR3, as DNA: TGCAGTGCTCACGGACAGGGGTATCAGCCCCAGCATTTT.

This rearrangement joins TRBV20-1 to TRBJ2-7, with D possibly being TRBD1 (6 bases). V was pared by 8 bases and J by 3 bases, with 29 bases between. Germline V gives CDR1 DFQATT, CDR2 SNEGSKA (reference sequence). The CDR3 has 17 amino acids. The CDR3, as DNA: TGCAGTCCTTACACGCGACGGAAAGACAGGATGGGCTACGAGCAGTACTTC. Translated, it gives CSPYTRRKDRMGYEQYF.

The gene calls are TRBV10-3 and TRBJ2-7; 7 bases fit TRBD2. V gave up 7 bases and J gave up 2 bases; unmatched junction bases: 11. This CDR3 comprises 15 residues. Germline loops: CDR1 ENHRY, CDR2 SYGVKD. CDR3 nucleotides: TGTGCCATCAAACGTCCAAAGCGGGGACCCTACGAGCAGTACTTC. Translation gives CAIKRPKRGPYEQYF.

This clonotype was counted only a few times. The chain recombines TRBV9 with TRBJ1-1; D call uncertain. This CDR3 contains 12 residues. Trimming removed 7 bases at V and 1 base at J, with 8 bases between. Germline V lookup: CDR1 SGDLS, CDR2 YYNGEE. Written as DNA, the CDR3 is TGTGCCAGCGGGTTGCCGAACACTGAAGCTTTCTTT. It codes for CASGLPNTEAFF.